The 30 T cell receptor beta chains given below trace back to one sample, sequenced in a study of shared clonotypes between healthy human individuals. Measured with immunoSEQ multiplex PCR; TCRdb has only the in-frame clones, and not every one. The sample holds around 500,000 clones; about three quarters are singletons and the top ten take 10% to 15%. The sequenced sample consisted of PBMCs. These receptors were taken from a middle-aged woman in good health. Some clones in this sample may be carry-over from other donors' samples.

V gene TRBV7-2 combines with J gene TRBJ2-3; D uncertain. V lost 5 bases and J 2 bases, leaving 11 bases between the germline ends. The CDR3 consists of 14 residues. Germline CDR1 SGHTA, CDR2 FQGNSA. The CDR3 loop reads CASSREVFTDTQYF. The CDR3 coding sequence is TGTGCCAGCAGCCGCGAGGTCTTCACAGATACGCAGTATTTT.

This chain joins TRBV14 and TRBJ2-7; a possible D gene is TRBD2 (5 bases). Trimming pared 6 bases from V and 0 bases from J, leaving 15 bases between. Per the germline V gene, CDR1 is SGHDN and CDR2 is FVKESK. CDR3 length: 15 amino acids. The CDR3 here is CASRQSTSPSYEQYF. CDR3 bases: TGTGCCAGCAGACAATCCACTAGTCCCTCCTACGAGCAGTACTTC.

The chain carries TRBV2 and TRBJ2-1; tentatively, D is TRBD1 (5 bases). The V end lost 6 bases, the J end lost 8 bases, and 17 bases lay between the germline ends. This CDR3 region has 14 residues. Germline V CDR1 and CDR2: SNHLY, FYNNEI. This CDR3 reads CASRGQATFDEQFF. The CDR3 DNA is TGTGCCAGCAGGGGGCAGGCGACTTTCGATGAGCAGTTCTTC.

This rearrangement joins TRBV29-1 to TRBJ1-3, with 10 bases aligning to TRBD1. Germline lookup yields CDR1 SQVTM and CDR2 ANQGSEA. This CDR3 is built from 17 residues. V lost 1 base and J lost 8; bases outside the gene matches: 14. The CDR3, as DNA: TGCAGCGTTGAAGCGCAGAGGGTGGGACAGGGGACGGACACCATATATTTT. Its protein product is CSVEAQRVGQGTDTIYF.

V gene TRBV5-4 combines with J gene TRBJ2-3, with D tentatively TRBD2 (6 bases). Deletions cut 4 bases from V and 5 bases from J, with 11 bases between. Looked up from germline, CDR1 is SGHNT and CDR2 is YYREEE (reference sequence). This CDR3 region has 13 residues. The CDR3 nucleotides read TGTGCCAGCAGCCCCACGGGGGTAGATACGCAGTATTTT. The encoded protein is CASSPTGVDTQYF.

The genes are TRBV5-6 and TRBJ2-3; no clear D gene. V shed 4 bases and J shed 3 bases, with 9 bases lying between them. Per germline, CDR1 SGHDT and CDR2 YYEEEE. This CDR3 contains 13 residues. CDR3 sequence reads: CASSPVGTDTQYF. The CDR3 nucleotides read TGTGCCAGCAGCCCGGTGGGGACAGATACGCAGTATTTT.

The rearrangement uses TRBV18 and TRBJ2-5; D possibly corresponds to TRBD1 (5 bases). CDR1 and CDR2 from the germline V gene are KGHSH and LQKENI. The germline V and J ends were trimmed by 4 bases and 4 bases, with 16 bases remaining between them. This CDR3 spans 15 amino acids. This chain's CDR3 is CASSLAGSVGETQYF. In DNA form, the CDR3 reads TGTGCCAGCTCACTCGCAGGGTCGGTGGGAGAGACCCAGTACTTC.

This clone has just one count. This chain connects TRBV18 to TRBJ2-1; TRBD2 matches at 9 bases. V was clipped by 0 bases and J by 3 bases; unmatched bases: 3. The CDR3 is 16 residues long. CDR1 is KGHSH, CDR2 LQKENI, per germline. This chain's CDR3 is CASSPPSREGYNEQFF. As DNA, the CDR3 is TGTGCCAGCTCACCACCTTCGCGGGAGGGCTACAATGAGCAGTTCTTC.

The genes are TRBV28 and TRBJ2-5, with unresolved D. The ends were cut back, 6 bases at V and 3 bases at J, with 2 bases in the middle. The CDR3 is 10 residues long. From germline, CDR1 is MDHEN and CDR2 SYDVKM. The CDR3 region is CASSKETQYF. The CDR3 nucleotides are TGTGCCAGCAGCAAAGAGACCCAGTACTTC.

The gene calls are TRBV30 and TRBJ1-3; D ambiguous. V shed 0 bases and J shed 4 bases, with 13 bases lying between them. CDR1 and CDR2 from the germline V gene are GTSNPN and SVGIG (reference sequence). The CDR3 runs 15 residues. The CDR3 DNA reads TGTGCCTGGAGTGTACGAGAGGATATAGGAAACACCATATATTTT. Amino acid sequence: CAWSVREDIGNTIYF.

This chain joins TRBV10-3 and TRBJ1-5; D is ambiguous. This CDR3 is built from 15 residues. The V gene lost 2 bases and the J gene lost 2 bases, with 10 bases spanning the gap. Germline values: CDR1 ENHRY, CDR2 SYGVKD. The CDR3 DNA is TGTGCCATCAGTGAGGACCCGGGTGGCAATCAGCCCCAGCATTTT. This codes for CAISEDPGGNQPQHF.

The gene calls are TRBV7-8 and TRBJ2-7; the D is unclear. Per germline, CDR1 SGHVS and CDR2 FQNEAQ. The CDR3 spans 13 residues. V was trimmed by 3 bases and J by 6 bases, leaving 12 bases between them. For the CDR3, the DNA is TGTGCCAGCAGCTTCCACACGGTTGGCGAGCAGTACTTC. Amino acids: CASSFHTVGEQYF.

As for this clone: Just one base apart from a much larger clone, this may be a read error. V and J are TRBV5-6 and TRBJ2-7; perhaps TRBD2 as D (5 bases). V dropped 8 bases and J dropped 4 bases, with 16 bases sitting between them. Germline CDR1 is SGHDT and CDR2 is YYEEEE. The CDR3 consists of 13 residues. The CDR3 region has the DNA TGTGCCAGTACTGAGAGGGTGACTTACGAGCAGTACTTC. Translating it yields CASTERVTYEQYF.

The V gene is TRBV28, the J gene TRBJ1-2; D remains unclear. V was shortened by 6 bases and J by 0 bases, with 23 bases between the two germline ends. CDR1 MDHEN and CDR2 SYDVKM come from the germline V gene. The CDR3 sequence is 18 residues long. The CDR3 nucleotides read TGTGCCAGCAGCTTAGCTTATAGGACGGCTTATCCTAACTATGGCTACACCTTC. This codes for CASSLAYRTAYPNYGYTF.

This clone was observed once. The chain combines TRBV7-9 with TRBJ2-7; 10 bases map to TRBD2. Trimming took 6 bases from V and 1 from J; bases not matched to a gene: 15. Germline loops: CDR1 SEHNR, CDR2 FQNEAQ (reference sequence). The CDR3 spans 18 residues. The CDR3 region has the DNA TGTGCCAGCAGTTCACGAATAGCGGGAGGCCCGAAGTCCTACGAGCAGTACTTC. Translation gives CASSSRIAGGPKSYEQYF.

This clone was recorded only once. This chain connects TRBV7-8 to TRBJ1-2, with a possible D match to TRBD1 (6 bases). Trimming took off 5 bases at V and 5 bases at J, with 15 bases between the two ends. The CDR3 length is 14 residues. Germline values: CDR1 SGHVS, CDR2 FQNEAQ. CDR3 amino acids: CASSPSTGRYGYTF. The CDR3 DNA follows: TGTGCCAGCAGCCCCTCGACAGGTCGATATGGCTACACCTTC.

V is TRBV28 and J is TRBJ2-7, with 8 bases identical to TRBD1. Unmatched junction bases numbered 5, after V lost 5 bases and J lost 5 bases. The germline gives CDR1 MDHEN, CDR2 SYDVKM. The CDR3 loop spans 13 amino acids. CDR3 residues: CASSQQGGHEQYF. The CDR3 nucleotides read TGTGCCAGCAGTCAACAGGGGGGACACGAGCAGTACTTC.

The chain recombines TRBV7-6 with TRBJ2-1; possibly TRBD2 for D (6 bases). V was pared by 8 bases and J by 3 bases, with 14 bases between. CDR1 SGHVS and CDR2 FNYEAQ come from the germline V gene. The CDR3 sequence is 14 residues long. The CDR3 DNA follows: TGTGCCAGCGGTGAGACTAGTAGCTACAATGAGCAGTTCTTC. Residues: CASGETSSYNEQFF.

CDR3 protein: CASSFGQDLLYNEQFF. Here the CDR3 DNA reads TGTGCCAGCAGCTTCGGGCAGGACCTACTCTACAATGAGCAGTTCTTC. This rearrangement joins TRBV7-9 to TRBJ2-1; D remains ambiguous. V was pared by 3 bases and J by 3 bases, with 15 bases between. The CDR3 runs to 16 residues. The germline V gene has CDR1 SEHNR and CDR2 FQNEAQ (reference sequence).

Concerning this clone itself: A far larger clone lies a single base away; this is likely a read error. The CDR3 nucleotides read TGTGCCAGCAGCCTCAGGACAGGGGACGGCGATCAGTACTTC. Its protein is CASSLRTGDGDQYF. The J gene is TRBJ2-7, the V gene TRBV11-2; 9 positions agree with TRBD1. Per germline, CDR1 SGHAT and CDR2 FQNNGV. The CDR3 spans 14 residues. The J segment lost 10 bases and the V segment lost 5 bases, leaving 12 bases of the junction unmatched.

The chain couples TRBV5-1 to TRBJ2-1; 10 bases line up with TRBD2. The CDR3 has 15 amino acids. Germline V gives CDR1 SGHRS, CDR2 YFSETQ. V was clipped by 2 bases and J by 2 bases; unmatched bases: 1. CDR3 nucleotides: TGCGCCAGCAGCTTACTAGCGGGACCCTACAATGAGCAGTTCTTC. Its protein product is CASSLLAGPYNEQFF.

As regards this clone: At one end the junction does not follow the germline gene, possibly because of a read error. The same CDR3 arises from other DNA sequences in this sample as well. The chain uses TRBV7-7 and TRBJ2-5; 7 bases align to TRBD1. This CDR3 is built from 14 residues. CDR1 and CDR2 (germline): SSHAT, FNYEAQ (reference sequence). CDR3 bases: TGTGCTAGCAGCTTAGGGACAGCCCAAGAGACCCAGTACTTC. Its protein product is CASSLGTAQETQYF.

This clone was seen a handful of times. The CDR3 is CASSDAQEREQFF. Here the CDR3 DNA reads TGTGCCAGCAGTGACGCTCAGGAGAGGGAGCAGTTCTTC. V usage is TRBV6-4 and J usage is TRBJ2-1; D unresolved. Germline V gene sequence: CDR1 MRHNA, CDR2 SNTAGT. The CDR3 runs 13 residues. V dropped 2 bases and J dropped 10 bases, with 12 bases sitting between them.

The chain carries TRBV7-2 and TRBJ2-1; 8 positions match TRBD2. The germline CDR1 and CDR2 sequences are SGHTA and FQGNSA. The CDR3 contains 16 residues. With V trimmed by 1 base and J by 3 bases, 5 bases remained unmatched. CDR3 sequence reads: CASSLDGTRYYNEQFF. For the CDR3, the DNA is TGTGCCAGCAGCTTAGATGGGACTAGGTACTACAATGAGCAGTTCTTC.

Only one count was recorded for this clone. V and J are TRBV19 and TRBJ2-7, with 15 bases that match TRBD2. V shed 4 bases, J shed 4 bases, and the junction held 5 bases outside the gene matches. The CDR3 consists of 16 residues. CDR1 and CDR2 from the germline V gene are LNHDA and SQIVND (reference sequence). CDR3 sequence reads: CASSRGLAGGEYEQYF. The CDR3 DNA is TGTGCCAGTAGTAGGGGACTAGCGGGAGGAGAATACGAGCAGTACTTC.

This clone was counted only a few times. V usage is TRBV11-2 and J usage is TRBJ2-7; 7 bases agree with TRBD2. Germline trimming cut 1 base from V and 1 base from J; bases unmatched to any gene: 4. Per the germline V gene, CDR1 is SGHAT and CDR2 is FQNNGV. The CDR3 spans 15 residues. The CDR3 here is CASSLGGSGSYEQYF. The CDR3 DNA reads TGTGCCAGCAGCTTAGGCGGGAGTGGGTCCTACGAGCAGTACTTC.

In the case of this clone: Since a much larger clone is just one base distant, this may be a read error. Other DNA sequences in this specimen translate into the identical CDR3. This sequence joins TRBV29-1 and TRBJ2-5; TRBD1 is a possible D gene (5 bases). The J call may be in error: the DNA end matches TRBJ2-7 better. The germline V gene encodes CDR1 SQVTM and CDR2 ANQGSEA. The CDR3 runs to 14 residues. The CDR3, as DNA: TGCAGCGTTGGGCAGGGAAATATGTACTACGAGCAGTACTTC. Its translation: CSVGQGNMYYEQYF.

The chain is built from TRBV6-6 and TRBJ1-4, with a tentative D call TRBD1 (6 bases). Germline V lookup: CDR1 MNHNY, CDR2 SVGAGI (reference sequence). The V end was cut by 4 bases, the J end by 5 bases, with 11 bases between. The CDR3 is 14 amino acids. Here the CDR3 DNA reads TGTGCCAGCAGTTTTGGACAGACCAATGAAAAACTGTTTTTT. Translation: CASSFGQTNEKLFF.

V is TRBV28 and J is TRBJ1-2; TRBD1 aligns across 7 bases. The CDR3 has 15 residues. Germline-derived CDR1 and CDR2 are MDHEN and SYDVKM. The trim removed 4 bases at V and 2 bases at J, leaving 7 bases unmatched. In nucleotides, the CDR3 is TGTGCCAGCAGTTCACTCTGGGACAGAAACTATGGCTACACCTTC. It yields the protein CASSSLWDRNYGYTF.

CDR3 sequence: CASSVAGGARADTQYF. CDR3 sequence (DNA): TGTGCCAGCAGCGTAGCGGGAGGCGCCAGGGCAGATACGCAGTATTTT. The chain is built from TRBV9 and TRBJ2-3, with TRBD2 matching over 7 bases. The junction had 8 bases not matched to a gene; V was cut back by 0 bases and J by 4 bases. Per the germline V gene, CDR1 is SGDLS and CDR2 is YYNGEE. This CDR3 is 16 amino acids long.